The T cell receptor (beta chain) described here comes from a study of blood T cell repertoires in COVID-19. Study-wide context: The United States, Italy and Spain provided the acute and convalescent COVID-19 samples. T cells, B-cell-depleted T cells, or PBMCs provided the cDNA or gDNA that served as material.

CDR1 and CDR2 (germline): MNHEY, SVGAGI. This CDR3 comprises 15 residues. V lost 6 bases, J lost 6 bases, and 8 bases stayed unmatched. Original processing notes: Cell counts per sample came from amplifying reference gene primers. Assay: immunoSEQ multiplex PCR; the TCRdb copy retains only in-frame clones and omits some. V, J and clone size are taken as reported in that table, and D and trimming were inferred from the DNA itself. This table has about 250,000 clones, over 65% appearing once. This sequence originates from a woman aged 80 or over with acute or convalescent COVID-19. Sequencing was done on a sample of peripheral blood. The rearrangement joins TRBV6-5 to TRBJ2-1, with 10 bases fitting TRBD1. DNA of the CDR3: TGTGCCAGCAGCCCCGGGACAGGGGTCTCCAATGAGCAGTTCTTC. This gives the protein CASSPGTGVSNEQFF.